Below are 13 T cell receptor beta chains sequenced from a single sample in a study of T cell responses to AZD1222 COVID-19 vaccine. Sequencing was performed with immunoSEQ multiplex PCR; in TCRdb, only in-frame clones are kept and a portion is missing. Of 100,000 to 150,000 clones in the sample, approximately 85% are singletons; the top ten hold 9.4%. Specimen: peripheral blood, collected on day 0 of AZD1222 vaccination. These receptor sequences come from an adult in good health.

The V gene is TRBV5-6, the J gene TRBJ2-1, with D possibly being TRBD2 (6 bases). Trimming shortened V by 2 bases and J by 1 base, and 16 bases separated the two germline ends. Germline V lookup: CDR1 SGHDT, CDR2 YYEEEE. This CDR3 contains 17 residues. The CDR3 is CASSLLPGLTSYNEQFF. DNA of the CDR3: TGTGCCAGCAGCTTACTACCGGGACTGACTTCCTACAATGAGCAGTTCTTC.

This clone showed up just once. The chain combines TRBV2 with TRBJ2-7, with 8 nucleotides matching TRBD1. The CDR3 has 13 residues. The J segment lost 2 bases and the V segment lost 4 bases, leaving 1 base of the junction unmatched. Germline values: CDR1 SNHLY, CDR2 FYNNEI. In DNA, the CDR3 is TGTGCCAGCAGTGGACAGGGGCCCTACGAGCAGTACTTC. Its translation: CASSGQGPYEQYF.

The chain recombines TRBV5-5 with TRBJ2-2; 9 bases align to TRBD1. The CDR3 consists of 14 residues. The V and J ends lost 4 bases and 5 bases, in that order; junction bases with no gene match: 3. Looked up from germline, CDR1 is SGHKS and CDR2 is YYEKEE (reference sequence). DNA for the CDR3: TGTGCCAGCAGCAAGACAGGGGGGACCGGGGAGCTGTTTTTT. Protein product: CASSKTGGTGELFF.

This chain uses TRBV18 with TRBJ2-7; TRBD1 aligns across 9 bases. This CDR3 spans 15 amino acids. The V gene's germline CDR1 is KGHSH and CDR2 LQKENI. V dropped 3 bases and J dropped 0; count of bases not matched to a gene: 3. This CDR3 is CASSPETGGSYEQYF. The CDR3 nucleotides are TGTGCCAGCTCACCCGAGACAGGGGGCTCCTACGAGCAGTACTTC.

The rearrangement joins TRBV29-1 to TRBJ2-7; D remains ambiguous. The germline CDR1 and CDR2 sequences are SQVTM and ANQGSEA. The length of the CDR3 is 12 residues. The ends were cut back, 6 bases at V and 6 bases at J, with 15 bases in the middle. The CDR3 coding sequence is TGCAGCGTCATCGACCTGGGGTCCGAGCAGTACTTC. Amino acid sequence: CSVIDLGSEQYF.

The CDR3 DNA follows: TGTGCCAGCAGCCAAGAATCCAGGGAGGCCTATGGCTACACCTTC. It is translated as CASSQESREAYGYTF. V is TRBV3-1 (or the pseudogene TRBV3-2) and J is TRBJ1-2, with D possibly being TRBD1 (5 bases). CDR1 is LGHDT and CDR2 is YNNKEL in the germline V gene (reference sequence). This CDR3 region has 15 residues. Trimming pared 0 bases from V and 4 bases from J, leaving 12 bases between.

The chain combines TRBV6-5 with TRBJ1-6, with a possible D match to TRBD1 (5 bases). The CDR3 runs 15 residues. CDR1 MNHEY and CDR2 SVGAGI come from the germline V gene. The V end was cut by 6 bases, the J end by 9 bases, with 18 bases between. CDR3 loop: CASSIAGEGISPLHF. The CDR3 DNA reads TGTGCCAGCAGCATCGCGGGGGAGGGTATTTCACCCCTCCACTTT.

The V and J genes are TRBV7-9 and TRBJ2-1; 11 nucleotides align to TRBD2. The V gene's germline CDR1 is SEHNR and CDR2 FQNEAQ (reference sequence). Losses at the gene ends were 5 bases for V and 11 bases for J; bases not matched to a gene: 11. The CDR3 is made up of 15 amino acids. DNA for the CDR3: TGTGCCAGCAGCAACCCGGGACTAGCGGCAATTAAGCAGTTCTTC. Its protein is CASSNPGLAAIKQFF.

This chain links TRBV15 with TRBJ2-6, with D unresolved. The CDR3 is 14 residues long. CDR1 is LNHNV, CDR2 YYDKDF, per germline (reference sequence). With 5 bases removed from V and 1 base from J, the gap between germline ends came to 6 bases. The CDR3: CATSGRSGANVLTF. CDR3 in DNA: TGTGCCACCAGCGGACGTTCTGGGGCCAACGTCCTGACTTTC.

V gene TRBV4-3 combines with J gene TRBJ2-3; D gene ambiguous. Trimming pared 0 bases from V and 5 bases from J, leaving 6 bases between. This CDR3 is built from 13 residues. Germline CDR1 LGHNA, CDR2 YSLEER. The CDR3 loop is CASSQDFQDTQYF. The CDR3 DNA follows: TGCGCCAGCAGCCAAGATTTCCAAGATACGCAGTATTTT.

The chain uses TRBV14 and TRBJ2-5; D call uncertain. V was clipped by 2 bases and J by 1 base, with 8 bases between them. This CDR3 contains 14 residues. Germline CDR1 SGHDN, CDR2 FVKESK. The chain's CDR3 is CASSQLWSQETQYF. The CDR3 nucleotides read TGTGCCAGCAGCCAACTCTGGAGCCAAGAGACCCAGTACTTC. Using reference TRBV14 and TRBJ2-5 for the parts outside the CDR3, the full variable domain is EAGVTQFPSHSVIEKGQTVTLRCDPISGHDNLYWYRRVMGKEIKFLLHFVKESKQDESGMPNNRFLAERTGGTYSTLKVQPAELEDSGVYFCASSQLWSQETQYFGPGTRLLVL.

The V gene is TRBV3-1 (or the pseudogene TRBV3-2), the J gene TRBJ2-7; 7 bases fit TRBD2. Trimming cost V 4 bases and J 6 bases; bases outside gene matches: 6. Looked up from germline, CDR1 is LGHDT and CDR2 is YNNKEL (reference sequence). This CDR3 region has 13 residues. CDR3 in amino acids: CASSLGGGTEQYF. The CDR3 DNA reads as TGTGCCAGCAGCCTGGGGGGGGGTACCGAGCAGTACTTC.

As DNA, the CDR3 is TGTGCCAGCACCACTATTAGGAACACTGAAGCTTTCTTT. Residues: CASTTIRNTEAFF. The chain carries TRBV6-5 and TRBJ1-1, with D unresolved. Germline values: CDR1 MNHEY, CDR2 SVGAGI. V was clipped by 7 bases and J by 1 base, with 10 bases between them. The CDR3 sequence is 13 residues long.